The rows below give T cell receptor beta chains drawn from one sample of a study of Graves' ophthalmopathy and Graves' hyperthyroidism. TCRdb analysed the multiplex PCR reads with MiXCR anew, one entry per CDR3 protein. The sample has 660,000 or so distinct CDR3 sequences, more than 40% seen once. The sequenced sample consisted of peripheral blood. The receptors here all came from an adult man with Graves' ophthalmopathy. CDR3s include the opening cysteine and the closing phenylalanine or tryptophan. Each record gives: CDR3 protein, CDR3 DNA, D gene, clone size, V gene, J gene. D genes are given only for firm matches. Only part of the rows carry a size: once, few, many, or a class if the clone is expanded.

CDR3aa: CASSPGPEQFF
CDR3nt: TGTGCCAGCAGTCCCGGTCCTGAGCAGTTCTTC
d_gene: -
abundance: -
v_gene: TRBV7-2
j_gene: TRBJ2-1

CDR3aa: CASSPGGSANEAFF
CDR3nt: TGTGCCAGCTCACCGGGGGGCAGCGCAAATGAAGCTTTCTTT
d_gene: -
abundance: -
v_gene: TRBV10-3
j_gene: TRBJ1-1

CDR3aa: CASSYGGTVQGYTF
CDR3nt: TGTGCCAGCAGTTACGGGGGGACAGTCCAAGGCTACACCTTC
d_gene: TRBD1
abundance: many
v_gene: TRBV6-6
j_gene: TRBJ1-2

CDR3aa: CASSLVPSVDTQYF
CDR3nt: TGTGCCAGCAGCTTAGTCCCTAGCGTAGATACGCAGTATTTT
d_gene: -
abundance: -
v_gene: TRBV7-9
j_gene: TRBJ2-3

CDR3aa: CASSVRESYGYTF
CDR3nt: TGTGCCAGTAGTGTACGGGAATCCTATGGCTACACCTTC
d_gene: -
abundance: many
v_gene: TRBV19
j_gene: TRBJ1-2

CDR3aa: CASSLRRAQPQHF
CDR3nt: TGTGCCAGCAGCTTGCGCAGGGCCCAGCCCCAGCATTTT
d_gene: -
abundance: many
v_gene: TRBV5-8
j_gene: TRBJ1-5

CDR3aa: CASSLDGSSSYEQYF
CDR3nt: TGTGCCAGCAGTCTAGACGGATCTAGCTCCTACGAGCAGTACTTC
d_gene: -
abundance: many
v_gene: TRBV7-2
j_gene: TRBJ2-7

CDR3aa: CASSESGQGAGQPQHF
CDR3nt: TGTGCCAGCAGTGAATCGGGACAGGGGGCCGGTCAGCCCCAGCATTTT
d_gene: TRBD1
abundance: -
v_gene: TRBV25-1
j_gene: TRBJ1-5

CDR3aa: CASSRVSGSTEAFF
CDR3nt: TGTGCCAGCAGCCGAGTCTCAGGGAGCACTGAAGCTTTCTTT
d_gene: -
abundance: -
v_gene: TRBV7-9
j_gene: TRBJ1-1

CDR3aa: CASSEAGQGQINSPLHF
CDR3nt: TGTGCCAGCAGTGAAGCGGGCCAGGGACAGATAAATTCACCCCTCCACTTT
d_gene: TRBD1
abundance: many
v_gene: TRBV2
j_gene: TRBJ1-6

CDR3aa: CASSLEPLWETQYF
CDR3nt: TGTGCCAGCAGCTTGGAGCCCCTTTGGGAGACCCAGTACTTC
d_gene: -
abundance: -
v_gene: TRBV5-8
j_gene: TRBJ2-5

CDR3aa: CATSDLAGLSVNTEAVF
CDR3nt: TGTGCCACCAGTGATTTGGCAGGCCTCTCTGTGAACACTGAAGCTGTCTTT
d_gene: -
abundance: -
v_gene: TRBV24-1
j_gene: TRBJ1-1

CDR3aa: CASSLGSPSQPQHF
CDR3nt: TGTGCCAGCAGTCTCGGGAGTCCGAGTCAGCCCCAGCATTTT
d_gene: -
abundance: many
v_gene: TRBV2
j_gene: TRBJ1-5

CDR3aa: CASSRGDGYTF
CDR3nt: TGTGCCAGCTCACGAGGGGATGGCTACACCTTC
d_gene: -
abundance: few
v_gene: TRBV18
j_gene: TRBJ1-2

CDR3aa: CASRTGRGTDTEAFF
CDR3nt: TGTGCCAGCAGGACGGGGCGGGGGACGGACACTGAAGCTTTCTTT
d_gene: -
abundance: few
v_gene: TRBV7-9
j_gene: TRBJ1-1

CDR3aa: CASSLGNRGGYEQYF
CDR3nt: TGTGCCAGCAGCTTAGGGAACAGGGGTGGCTACGAGCAGTACTTC
d_gene: TRBD1
abundance: many
v_gene: TRBV7-2
j_gene: TRBJ2-7

CDR3aa: CASGETGYTGNTIYF
CDR3nt: TGTGCCAGCGGGGAGACAGGTTACACTGGAAACACCATATATTTT
d_gene: -
abundance: many
v_gene: TRBV2
j_gene: TRBJ1-3

CDR3aa: CASKRTTGLEETQYF
CDR3nt: TGCGCCAGCAAAAGGACAACCGGACTCGAGGAGACCCAGTACTTC
d_gene: -
abundance: few
v_gene: TRBV5-1
j_gene: TRBJ2-5

CDR3aa: CASSPRVDGYGYTF
CDR3nt: TGTGCCAGCAGTCCCCGGGTGGATGGCTATGGCTACACCTTC
d_gene: -
abundance: many
v_gene: TRBV16
j_gene: TRBJ1-2

CDR3aa: CASSDDRAGNQPQHF
CDR3nt: TGTGCCAGCAGTGACGACAGGGCGGGCAATCAGCCCCAGCATTTT
d_gene: TRBD1
abundance: many
v_gene: TRBV6-5
j_gene: TRBJ1-5

CDR3aa: CASSWTSGDPSEQYF
CDR3nt: TGTGCCAGCAGCTGGACTAGCGGAGACCCTTCCGAGCAGTACTTC
d_gene: TRBD2
abundance: -
v_gene: TRBV7-9
j_gene: TRBJ2-7

CDR3aa: CASSPTSNNEKLFF
CDR3nt: TGTGCCAGCAGCCCCACCAGCAATAATGAAAAACTGTTTTTT
d_gene: -
abundance: many
v_gene: TRBV7-9
j_gene: TRBJ1-4

CDR3aa: CASADTGRGRAYEQYF
CDR3nt: TGTGCCAGCGCTGACACAGGGAGGGGCCGCGCGTACGAGCAGTACTTC
d_gene: -
abundance: -
v_gene: TRBV11-2
j_gene: TRBJ2-7

CDR3aa: CASSQVTDAEQYF
CDR3nt: TGTGCCAGCAGCCAAGTGACAGATGCCGAGCAGTACTTC
d_gene: -
abundance: many
v_gene: TRBV4-2
j_gene: TRBJ2-7

CDR3aa: CASSIMGQGGGELFF
CDR3nt: TGTGCCAGCAGTATTATGGGACAGGGAGGCGGGGAGCTGTTTTTT
d_gene: TRBD1
abundance: -
v_gene: TRBV6-1
j_gene: TRBJ2-2

CDR3aa: CASRPRGDRGQPQHF
CDR3nt: TGTGCCAGCAGGCCGCGAGGAGACAGGGGTCAGCCCCAGCATTTT
d_gene: TRBD1
abundance: many
v_gene: TRBV12-3/TRBV12-4
j_gene: TRBJ1-5

CDR3aa: CASSLMAVVRNEQYF
CDR3nt: TGTGCCAGCAGCTTGATGGCAGTCGTGAGGAACGAGCAGTACTTC
d_gene: -
abundance: few
v_gene: TRBV5-6
j_gene: TRBJ2-7

CDR3aa: CASSYDRGLSTGELFF
CDR3nt: TGTGCCAGCAGCTACGACAGGGGGCTTAGCACCGGGGAGCTGTTTTTT
d_gene: TRBD1
abundance: -
v_gene: TRBV7-3
j_gene: TRBJ2-2

CDR3aa: CSARGFPAGTEAYEQYF
CDR3nt: TGCAGTGCTAGAGGGTTTCCTGCGGGGACAGAAGCCTACGAGCAGTACTTC
d_gene: -
abundance: -
v_gene: TRBV20-1
j_gene: TRBJ2-7

CDR3aa: CASRSRRDRSYEQYF
CDR3nt: TGTGCCAGCAGAAGTCGCCGGGACAGGAGTTACGAGCAGTACTTC
d_gene: TRBD1
abundance: many
v_gene: TRBV2
j_gene: TRBJ2-7

CDR3aa: CASRQQGENQPQHF
CDR3nt: TGTGCCAGCCGGCAGCAGGGAGAGAATCAGCCCCAGCATTTT
d_gene: -
abundance: many
v_gene: TRBV25-1
j_gene: TRBJ1-5

CDR3aa: CAISESSVYGYTF
CDR3nt: TGTGCCATCAGTGAGTCTTCAGTCTATGGCTACACCTTC
d_gene: -
abundance: few
v_gene: TRBV10-3
j_gene: TRBJ1-2

CDR3aa: CASSEGRGVGTDTQYF
CDR3nt: TGTGCCAGCAGTGAAGGTCGGGGGGTAGGCACAGATACGCAGTATTTT
d_gene: TRBD2
abundance: -
v_gene: TRBV25-1
j_gene: TRBJ2-3

CDR3aa: CASSRTGTGSMNTEAFF
CDR3nt: TGTGCCAGCAGCAGGACCGGGACAGGGTCCATGAACACTGAAGCTTTCTTT
d_gene: TRBD1
abundance: few
v_gene: TRBV10-3
j_gene: TRBJ1-1

CDR3aa: CASSPSSGNYEQYF
CDR3nt: TGTGCCAGCTCACCATCTAGCGGAAACTACGAGCAGTACTTC
d_gene: TRBD2
abundance: -
v_gene: TRBV2
j_gene: TRBJ2-7

CDR3aa: CASSPVQGGQPQHF
CDR3nt: TGTGCCAGTAGTCCCGTACAGGGGGGTCAGCCCCAGCATTTT
d_gene: TRBD1
abundance: -
v_gene: TRBV19
j_gene: TRBJ1-5

CDR3aa: CASSLQLNQPQHF
CDR3nt: TGTGCCAGCAGTTTACAGCTCAATCAGCCCCAGCATTTT
d_gene: -
abundance: many
v_gene: TRBV12-3/TRBV12-4
j_gene: TRBJ1-5

CDR3aa: CAIGASGDSNQPQHF
CDR3nt: TGTGCCATCGGAGCGTCAGGGGATAGCAATCAGCCCCAGCATTTT
d_gene: -
abundance: once
v_gene: TRBV6-6
j_gene: TRBJ1-5

CDR3aa: CASSLMRQGAGKQYF
CDR3nt: TGCGCCAGCAGCTTGATGCGACAGGGGGCGGGGAAGCAGTACTTC
d_gene: TRBD1
abundance: -
v_gene: TRBV5-1
j_gene: TRBJ2-7

CDR3aa: CASSQDKRLYGYTF
CDR3nt: TGTGCCAGCAGCCAAGATAAACGTCTCTATGGCTACACCTTC
d_gene: -
abundance: -
v_gene: TRBV14
j_gene: TRBJ1-2

CDR3aa: CASIGTSGHEQYF
CDR3nt: TGTGCCAGCATTGGGACTAGTGGCCACGAGCAGTACTTC
d_gene: TRBD2
abundance: many
v_gene: TRBV2
j_gene: TRBJ2-7